This T cell receptor beta chain derives from a study of neurological immune-mediated disorders. Study-level findings and limits: The multiple sclerosis repertoire cluster showed no association with any clinical or MRI feature. The authors stated that larger cohorts are needed.

This CDR3 contains 15 residues. V was cut by 0 bases and J by 1 base, with 10 bases left in between. CDR1 and CDR2 (germline): MNHNS, SASEGT. This clonotype was counted only a few times. Its target is not known. TCRdb independently ran MiXCR on the 5' RACE reads; one entry per CDR3 protein. The sample has 66,000 or so distinct CDR3 sequences; less than 5.5% are singletons. The sample was PBMCs. This clonotype was obtained from a man under 40 with multiple sclerosis. V is TRBV6-1 and J is TRBJ2-7, with D possibly matching TRBD1 (5 bases). CDR3 protein: CASSEALHRSYEQYF. The CDR3, as DNA: TGTGCCAGCAGTGAAGCGCTTCACAGGTCCTACGAGCAGTACTTC.